This T cell receptor (beta chain) originates from a study of T-cell reconstitution after alpha-beta-depleted transplantation in children. In its sample, this clonotype was seen a few times. V lost 5 bases and J lost 7; bases outside the gene matches: 10. Germline V CDR1 and CDR2: SGHTA, FQGNSA. This CDR3 spans 15 amino acids. This sample's TCRbeta library carried unique molecular identifier barcodes. TCRdb analysed the PCR reads with MiXCR anew, one entry per CDR3 protein. The sample has hundreds of thousands of distinct CDR3 sequences, about an eighth seen once. The rearrangement uses TRBV7-2 and TRBJ2-1; 8 bases are a match to TRBD1. This clonotype was sampled from a human donor who donated a stem cell graft to a child with combined immunodeficiency. Source: PBMCs from the stem cell graft donor, taken from the stem cell graft. CDR3 region: CASSGSRTGINEQFF. CDR3 sequence (DNA): TGTGCCAGCAGCGGATCCCGGACAGGGATAAATGAGCAGTTCTTC.